The 28 T cell receptor beta chains given below trace back to one sample, sequenced in a study of OX40 agonist ivuxolimab in advanced cancers. TCRdb's copy holds only in-frame clones and misses some; the assay was immunoSEQ multiplex PCR. Of approximately 58,000 clones in the sample, approximately 85% are singletons; the top ten hold around 3%. The material was CD4+ or CD8+ T cells sorted from blood, obtained in a trial of the OX40 agonist ivuxolimab. These receptor sequences come from an adult with an advanced solid tumor such as melanoma, head and neck, liver or kidney cancer.

V and J are TRBV28 and TRBJ1-2; 7 nucleotides agree with TRBD1. V lost 5 bases, J lost 4 bases, and 13 bases stayed unmatched. The CDR3 contains 16 residues. Germline CDR1 MDHEN, CDR2 SYDVKM. The CDR3 is CASSPTIGQGVYGYTF. DNA of the CDR3: TGTGCCAGCAGTCCCACAATTGGGCAGGGGGTCTATGGCTACACCTTC.

The CDR3 region is CATRDRDEQYF. In nucleotides, the CDR3 is TGTGCCACCCGGGACAGGGACGAGCAGTACTTC. V is TRBV19 and J is TRBJ2-7, with 9 nucleotides matching TRBD1. This CDR3 has 11 residues. V lost 10 bases and J lost 5; bases outside the gene matches: 3. CDR1 and CDR2 from the germline V gene are LNHDA and SQIVND (reference sequence).

The V call is TRBV7-3, the J call TRBJ2-5, with D perhaps matching TRBD1 (5 bases). With 3 bases removed from V and 4 bases from J, the gap between germline ends came to 9 bases. This CDR3 spans 13 amino acids. Germline CDR1 and CDR2: SGHTA and FQGTGA. The CDR3 protein is CASSFYTGETQYF. DNA of the CDR3: TGTGCCAGCAGCTTCTACACAGGAGAGACCCAGTACTTC.

This sequence joins TRBV6-5 and TRBJ2-1; TRBD1 agrees at 9 bases. With 8 bases clipped from V and 7 bases from J, the junction kept 3 bases outside the gene matches. The CDR3 runs to 12 residues. Germline V gene sequence: CDR1 MNHEY, CDR2 SVGAGI. The CDR3 DNA reads TGTGCCAGCGGACAGGGGAGAAATGAGCAGTTCTTC. Protein sequence: CASGQGRNEQFF.

The V and J genes are TRBV6-6 and TRBJ2-7; tentative D call: TRBD2 (5 bases). V lost 2 bases to trimming and J lost 1 base, with 9 bases between them. The CDR3 has 14 residues. Germline values: CDR1 MNHNY, CDR2 SVGAGI (reference sequence). This chain's CDR3 is CASSYRAESYEQYF. The CDR3 coding sequence is TGTGCCAGCAGTTACAGAGCGGAGTCCTACGAGCAGTACTTC.

This clone was observed a handful of times. The rearrangement links TRBV27 to TRBJ1-1, with no clear D. The germline CDR1 and CDR2 sequences are MNHEY and SMNVEV (reference sequence). The V end lost 3 bases, the J end lost 5 bases, and 10 bases lay between the germline ends. CDR3 length: 13 amino acids. In DNA, the CDR3 is TGTGCCAGCAGTTTCAGGCTACTAACTGAAGCTTTCTTT. As protein: CASSFRLLTEAFF.

This sequence joins TRBV4-3 and TRBJ2-3; D gene unclear. CDR1 and CDR2 (germline): LGHNA, YSLEER. V lost 0 bases to trimming and J lost 0 bases, with 7 bases between them. The CDR3 totals 15 residues. CDR3 loop: CASSQDGASTDTQYF. The CDR3 DNA reads as TGCGCCAGCAGCCAAGACGGAGCTAGCACAGATACGCAGTATTTT.

Worth noting for this clone: This sample also contains other DNA sequences that code for the same CDR3. As DNA, the CDR3 is TGTGCCAGCAGCCTACCGAGCGGACTCACAGATACGCAGTATTTT. Its protein is CASSLPSGLTDTQYF. This chain joins TRBV28 and TRBJ2-3; D is possibly TRBD2 (5 bases). The CDR3 covers 15 residues. Deletions cut 6 bases from V and 2 bases from J, with 15 bases between. The V gene's germline CDR1 is MDHEN and CDR2 SYDVKM.

The V gene is TRBV18, the J gene TRBJ2-3; D remains unclear. The germline CDR1 and CDR2 sequences are KGHSH and LQKENI. The CDR3 runs 13 residues. The V and J ends lost 3 bases and 0 bases respectively, with 4 bases between them. The CDR3 is CASSPGSTDTQYF. CDR3 DNA sequence: TGTGCCAGCTCACCTGGAAGCACAGATACGCAGTATTTT.

This rearrangement joins TRBV28 to TRBJ2-3, with 9 bases aligning to TRBD1. CDR3 length equals 16 residues. The germline V gene has CDR1 MDHEN and CDR2 SYDVKM. Trimming took 2 bases from V and 5 from J; bases not matched to a gene: 8. The CDR3 region has the DNA TGTGCCAGCAGTTTAAAGGTTAGACAGGGGGAAGATACGCAGTATTTT. This gives the protein CASSLKVRQGEDTQYF. The full variable domain, with the rest looked up from reference TRBV28 and TRBJ2-3, is DVKVTQSSRYLVKRTGEKVFLECVQDMDHENMFWYRQDPGLGLRLIYFSYDVKMKEKGDIPEGYSVSREKKERFSLILESASTNQTSMYLCASSLKVRQGEDTQYFGPGTRLTVL.

The chain combines TRBV5-6 with TRBJ2-5, with D possibly matching TRBD1 (6 bases). Germline V gene data show CDR1 as SGHDT and CDR2 as YYEEEE. This CDR3 spans 15 amino acids. V gave up 1 base and J gave up 4 bases, with 14 bases separating them. This chain's CDR3 is CASSLWVRGTETQYF. The CDR3 DNA sequence: TGTGCCAGCAGCTTGTGGGTAAGGGGGACAGAGACCCAGTACTTC.

This clone was seen only a few times. In DNA, the CDR3 is TGTGCCAGCAGGGACGGAAACACTGAAGCTTTCTTT. This codes for CASRDGNTEAFF. This chain joins TRBV7-9 and TRBJ1-1; no clear D. CDR3 size: 12 residues. V lost 6 bases and J lost 2, with 7 bases in between. CDR1 is SEHNR and CDR2 is FQNEAQ in the germline V gene (reference sequence).

This chain links TRBV5-1 with TRBJ2-6; 7 nucleotides match TRBD1. The germline V gene has CDR1 SGHRS and CDR2 YFSETQ. V shed 3 bases and J 2 bases; nucleotides not matched to a gene: 5. The CDR3 runs 16 residues. The CDR3 spells CASSSRDRAGANVLTF. The CDR3 nucleotides are TGCGCCAGCAGCTCCCGTGACAGGGCTGGGGCCAACGTCCTGACTTTC. Full variable domain (remainder filled in from reference TRBV5-1 and TRBJ2-6): KAGVTQTPRYLIKTRGQQVTLSCSPISGHRSVSWYQQTPGQGLQFLFEYFSETQRNKGNFPGRFSGRQFSNSRSEMNVSTLELGDSALYLCASSSRDRAGANVLTFGAGSRLTVL.

The CDR3 sequence is CASSSLGTGGGELFF. The CDR3 region has the DNA TGCGCCAGCAGCTCCCTCGGGACAGGGGGCGGGGAGCTGTTTTTT. The chain uses TRBV5-1 and TRBJ2-2; 11 positions agree with TRBD1. V was clipped by 3 bases and J by 7 bases; unmatched bases: 5. CDR1 is SGHRS and CDR2 is YFSETQ in the germline V gene. CDR3 size: 15 residues. Full variable domain (rest looked up from reference TRBV5-1 and TRBJ2-2): KAGVTQTPRYLIKTRGQQVTLSCSPISGHRSVSWYQQTPGQGLQFLFEYFSETQRNKGNFPGRFSGRQFSNSRSEMNVSTLELGDSALYLCASSSLGTGGGELFFGEGSRLTVL.

This chain links TRBV5-6 with TRBJ1-2; D is ambiguous. The CDR3 sequence is 11 residues long. Germline lookup yields CDR1 SGHDT and CDR2 YYEEEE. Deletions cut 1 base from V and 2 bases from J, with 0 bases between. This CDR3 is CASSLNYGYTF. The CDR3, as DNA: TGTGCCAGCAGCTTGAACTATGGCTACACCTTC.

The chain employs TRBV7-4 and TRBJ2-1; 8 bases are a match to TRBD2. Germline loops: CDR1 SGHVT, CDR2 SQSDAQ. V lost 4 bases, J lost 7 bases, and 15 bases stayed unmatched. The CDR3 is 17 residues long. As DNA, the CDR3 is TGTGCCAGCAGCTCAAGCCGTATAGCGGGAAGGGGGAATGAGCAGTTCTTC. This sequence encodes CASSSSRIAGRGNEQFF.

V is TRBV4-2 and J is TRBJ1-3; D is unresolved. This CDR3 has 17 residues. Trimming stripped 0 bases from V and 1 base from J, with 13 bases between. From germline, CDR1 is LGHNA and CDR2 YNFKEQ. The CDR3 is CASSQESRTISGNTIYF. DNA of the CDR3: TGTGCCAGCAGCCAAGAGAGCAGGACCATTTCTGGAAACACCATATATTTT.

The V and J genes are TRBV28 and TRBJ1-6, with D perhaps TRBD1 (6 bases). The length of the CDR3 is 16 residues. Trimming removed 4 bases at V and 9 bases at J, with 19 bases between. CDR1 is MDHEN, CDR2 SYDVKM, per germline. Here the CDR3 DNA reads TGTGCCAGCAGTTCATCCTCCGGGACATGGGGTTCACCCCTCCACTTT. Translating gives CASSSSSGTWGSPLHF.

V and J are TRBV28 and TRBJ2-1; 10 nucleotides align to TRBD1. This CDR3 region has 15 residues. CDR1 and CDR2 (germline): MDHEN, SYDVKM. Losses at the gene ends were 7 bases for V and 4 bases for J; bases not matched to a gene: 7. The DNA of the CDR3 is TGTGCCAGCACCCCGCGGGACAGGGGATACAATGAGCAGTTCTTC. This translates into CASTPRDRGYNEQFF.

The V gene is TRBV2, the J gene TRBJ2-5; no reliable D call. V was pared by 6 bases and J by 2 bases, with 7 bases between. CDR1 is SNHLY, CDR2 FYNNEI, per germline. The CDR3 totals 12 residues. The CDR3: CASRLSQETQYF. The CDR3 DNA is TGTGCCAGCAGGTTGTCTCAAGAGACCCAGTACTTC.

CDR3 bases: TGTGCCAGCAGTTCCACTAGAGGAAGCACAGATACGCAGTATTTT. Amino acids: CASSSTRGSTDTQYF. The chain joins TRBV27 to TRBJ2-3; D is possibly TRBD2 (5 bases). The CDR3 covers 15 residues. Between the trimmed V and J ends, which lost 4 bases and 0 bases, there was a span of 11 bases. Germline CDR1 reads MNHEY; CDR2 reads SMNVEV (reference sequence).

This clone was counted only a few times. The genes are TRBV7-3 and TRBJ2-3, with TRBD2 identical over 7 bases. The CDR3 runs to 15 residues. V gave up 3 bases and J gave up 7 bases; unmatched junction bases: 10. Germline values: CDR1 SGHTA, CDR2 FQGTGA. CDR3 amino acids: CASSFRGGSGNTQYF. DNA of the CDR3: TGTGCCAGCAGCTTCCGTGGGGGGAGCGGGAATACGCAGTATTTT. The full variable domain, with the rest looked up from reference TRBV7-3 and TRBJ2-3, is GAGVSQTPSNKVTEKGKYVELRCDPISGHTALYWYRQSLGQGPEFLIYFQGTGAADDSGLPNDRFFAVRPEGSVSTLKIQRTERGDSAVYLCASSFRGGSGNTQYFGPGTRLTVL.

This clone was recorded once. Other DNA sequences within the sample encode an identical CDR3. This chain links TRBV7-9 with TRBJ2-5; D is perhaps TRBD2 (6 bases). Looked up from germline, CDR1 is SEHNR and CDR2 is FQNEAQ (reference sequence). This CDR3 has 12 residues. V was shortened by 6 bases and J by 5 bases, with 10 bases between the two germline ends. The CDR3 loop is CASSLASETQYF. The DNA of the CDR3 is TGTGCCAGCAGTCTAGCGAGCGAGACCCAGTACTTC.

The rearrangement uses TRBV6-1 and TRBJ2-6; D is unresolved. Germline V gene lookup returns CDR1 MNHNS and CDR2 SASEGT. The CDR3 covers 15 residues. The V end lost 11 bases, the J end lost 0 bases, and 14 bases lay between the germline ends. This CDR3 reads CAAKQSISGANVLTF. CDR3 bases: TGTGCCGCTAAACAGAGTATCTCTGGGGCCAACGTCCTGACTTTC.

V gene TRBV5-4 combines with J gene TRBJ1-1; the match to TRBD1 covers 9 bases. Germline CDR1 reads SGHNT; CDR2 reads YYREEE (reference sequence). With V trimmed by 3 bases and J by 1 base, 1 base remained unmatched. There are 14 residues in the CDR3. DNA of the CDR3: TGTGCCAGCAGCTGGGGACAGGGGAACACTGAAGCTTTCTTT. The encoded protein is CASSWGQGNTEAFF.

V and J are TRBV6-1 and TRBJ1-5; TRBD1 is a possible D gene (6 bases). The CDR3 length is 15 residues. Trimming took off 0 bases at V and 6 bases at J, with 12 bases between the two ends. Germline V CDR1 and CDR2: MNHNS, SASEGT. For the CDR3, the DNA is TGTGCCAGCAGTGAAGCGGAAGGGGGGCGTCAGCCCCAGCATTTT. It is translated as CASSEAEGGRQPQHF.

The chain uses TRBV5-8 and TRBJ2-7; TRBD2 might be the D (6 bases). CDR1 is SGHTS and CDR2 is YDEGEE in the germline V gene. V lost 7 bases and J 1 base, leaving 9 bases between the germline ends. CDR3 size: 12 residues. The CDR3 sequence: CASRRASYEQYF. CDR3 nucleotides: TGTGCCAGCCGGAGGGCTTCCTACGAGCAGTACTTC.

V is TRBV7-9 and J is TRBJ1-5, with TRBD1 as a possible D gene (5 bases). The CDR3 is made up of 17 amino acids. Looked up from germline, CDR1 is SEHNR and CDR2 is FQNEAQ (reference sequence). Trimming shortened V by 1 base and J by 10 bases, and 23 bases separated the two germline ends. CDR3 sequence (DNA): TGTGCCAGCAGCTTAGATTACGGGCAGGGTGACAATCGTCCCCAGCATTTT. Translated: CASSLDYGQGDNRPQHF.